This record covers a single T cell receptor (beta chain). The assay was carried out at the deep level. Several immunoSEQ plates received, in even portions, the genomic DNA of each subset. Unsorted PBMC DNA underwent sequencing on ten immunoSEQ deep assay plates. The repertoire was sequenced with immunoSEQ multiplex PCR; TCRdb's copy has only in-frame clones and lacks some. The sample includes about half a million clones, 70% to 80% of them seen just once. The data derive from a study of shared clonotypes between healthy human individuals. The clonotype comes from a woman aged 35 to 49 in good health. Some clones in this sample may be carry-over from other donors' samples. Material for sequencing was PBMCs.

CDR3 sequence (DNA): TGTGCCACTTTAACCGGGGACAGGGGCTCTGGAAACACCATATATTTT. Protein: CATLTGDRGSGNTIYF. The chain recombines TRBV10-3 with TRBJ1-3, with 10 positions matching TRBD1. This CDR3 contains 16 residues. J was trimmed by 0 bases and V by 10 bases; bases with no gene match: 9. In germline, CDR1 is ENHRY, CDR2 SYGVKD.